Below are 21 T cell receptor beta chains sequenced from a single sample in a study of cytomegalovirus exposure and HLA in healthy donors. Both 60 Vbeta primers and 13 Jbeta primers went into the PCR. Sequencing used immunoSEQ multiplex PCR; TCRdb keeps in-frame clones, though not all of them. The sample consists of some 160,000 clones, roughly 67% of them appearing once. Specimen: PBMCs. The receptor set was obtained from a young woman in good health and CMV-seropositive.

The V gene is TRBV2, the J gene TRBJ1-1; D perhaps matches TRBD1 (6 bases). V was clipped by 4 bases and J by 10 bases, with 10 bases between them. CDR1 and CDR2 from the germline V gene are SNHLY and FYNNEI. The CDR3 consists of 11 residues. The CDR3 sequence: CASSAGAGAFF. As DNA, the CDR3 is TGTGCCAGCAGTGCAGGGGCTGGAGCTTTCTTT.

V usage is TRBV9 and J usage is TRBJ2-5; 7 bases line up with TRBD2. Germline V CDR1 and CDR2: SGDLS, YYNGEE. J gave up 5 bases and V 4 bases, and 8 bases lay outside the gene matches. The CDR3 is 14 amino acids. The CDR3 here is CASSSPREGETQYF. As DNA, the CDR3 is TGTGCCAGCAGCTCTCCGAGGGAGGGGGAGACCCAGTACTTC. Full variable domain (missing parts from reference TRBV9 and TRBJ2-5): DSGVTQTPKHLITATGQRVTLRCSPRSGDLSVYWYQQSLDQGLQFLIQYYNGEERAKGNILERFSAQQFPDLHSELNLSSLELGDSALYFCASSSPREGETQYFGPGTRLLVL.

V gene TRBV29-1 combines with J gene TRBJ2-1, with TRBD2 matching 11 bases. CDR3 size: 15 residues. V lost 1 base, J lost 13 bases, and 12 bases stayed unmatched. Looked up from germline, CDR1 is SQVTM and CDR2 is ANQGSEA. The CDR3 spells CSVEVVSSGGPQQFF. CDR3 DNA: TGCAGCGTTGAAGTCGTATCTAGCGGGGGGCCCCAACAGTTCTTC.

The chain combines TRBV7-2 with TRBJ1-1, with a possible D match to TRBD1 (5 bases). Looked up from germline, CDR1 is SGHTA and CDR2 is FQGNSA. The V gene lost 1 base and the J gene lost 11 bases, with 14 bases spanning the gap. There are 13 residues in the CDR3. The CDR3: CASSLGRGDHAFF. The CDR3 bases are TGTGCCAGCAGCTTAGGGCGGGGCGACCACGCTTTCTTT.

This clone came up once. In the same sample, other DNA sequences code for this CDR3. The CDR3: CSVVKGQAVTGELFF. CDR3 nucleotides: TGCAGCGTTGTTAAGGGACAGGCGGTCACCGGGGAGCTGTTTTTT. The V gene is TRBV29-1, the J gene TRBJ2-2, with 8 bases identical to TRBD1. Losses at the gene ends were 4 bases for V and 4 bases for J; bases not matched to a gene: 8. The V gene's germline CDR1 is SQVTM and CDR2 ANQGSEA. There are 15 residues in the CDR3.

The chain joins TRBV15 to TRBJ2-7; D gene uncertain. V lost 0 bases and J 2 bases, leaving 11 bases between the germline ends. The CDR3 is 15 amino acids. The germline V gene has CDR1 LNHNV and CDR2 YYDKDF (reference sequence). CDR3 sequence: CATSRDEVGTYEQYF. CDR3 in DNA: TGTGCCACCAGCAGAGATGAGGTCGGAACCTACGAGCAGTACTTC.

This clone has more than one count but fewer than ten. The chain employs TRBV6-5 and TRBJ2-1, with 9 bases lining up with TRBD1. In germline, CDR1 is MNHEY, CDR2 SVGAGI. The CDR3 is 16 amino acids. The V and J ends lost 0 bases and 6 bases, in that order; junction bases with no gene match: 6. CDR3 nucleotides: TGTGCCAGCAGTTACTCCCCGGGGACAGGGTTCAATGAGCAGTTCTTC. Translated, it gives CASSYSPGTGFNEQFF.

In this sample, this clone turned up once. The chain links TRBV9 to TRBJ2-3, with 8 bases aligning to TRBD2. The CDR3 is 18 residues long. Trimming removed 0 bases from V and 0 bases from J; junction bases left unmatched: 9. Germline CDR1 SGDLS, CDR2 YYNGEE. For the CDR3, the DNA is TGTGCCAGCAGCGTAGACTACCCTCGCGGGGGGAGCACAGATACGCAGTATTTT. Translating gives CASSVDYPRGGSTDTQYF. Full variable domain (missing parts from reference TRBV9 and TRBJ2-3): DSGVTQTPKHLITATGQRVTLRCSPRSGDLSVYWYQQSLDQGLQFLIQYYNGEERAKGNILERFSAQQFPDLHSELNLSSLELGDSALYFCASSVDYPRGGSTDTQYFGPGTRLTVL.

V is TRBV30 and J is TRBJ2-1; 7 bases line up with TRBD2. V was clipped by 4 bases and J by 2 bases; unmatched bases: 14. There are 17 residues in the CDR3. Per the germline V gene, CDR1 is GTSNPN and CDR2 is SVGIG (reference sequence). CDR3 in DNA: TGTGCCTGGACCCTGGCGGTCGGGGGGATGACCTACAATGAGCAGTTCTTC. It is translated as CAWTLAVGGMTYNEQFF.

This chain uses TRBV9 with TRBJ2-3; D possibly corresponds to TRBD2 (6 bases). The length of the CDR3 is 16 residues. Germline CDR1 and CDR2: SGDLS and YYNGEE. The ends were cut back, 0 bases at V and 0 bases at J, with 11 bases in the middle. The CDR3 spells CASSVGAGLSTDTQYF. The CDR3 nucleotides read TGTGCCAGCAGCGTAGGGGCGGGACTTAGCACAGATACGCAGTATTTT.

The chain employs TRBV19 and TRBJ1-1, with D hard to call. In germline, CDR1 is LNHDA, CDR2 SQIVND (reference sequence). The germline V and J ends were trimmed by 6 bases and 10 bases, with 12 bases remaining between them. This CDR3 is 11 amino acids long. The CDR3 loop reads CASRLGGIAFF. As DNA, the CDR3 is TGTGCCAGTAGACTGGGCGGGATAGCTTTCTTT.

This sequence joins TRBV7-2 and TRBJ2-2, with 9 bases aligning to TRBD2. Losses at the gene ends were 8 bases for V and 8 bases for J; bases not matched to a gene: 9. Germline V CDR1 and CDR2: SGHTA, FQGNSA. This CDR3 has 14 residues. This CDR3 is CASVMSGGLGELFF. The DNA of the CDR3 is TGTGCCAGCGTGATGAGCGGGGGGTTAGGGGAGCTGTTTTTT.

The chain is built from TRBV6-5 and TRBJ2-5, with 8 bases identical to TRBD2. CDR3 length: 15 residues. V lost 5 bases, J lost 2 bases, and 7 bases stayed unmatched. The germline V gene encodes CDR1 MNHEY and CDR2 SVGAGI. The DNA of the CDR3 is TGTGCCAGCAGTAACTTCGCGGGGGGTCAAGAGACCCAGTACTTC. Translated, it gives CASSNFAGGQETQYF.

V usage is TRBV10-2 and J usage is TRBJ2-3; 7 bases match TRBD1. V lost 1 base to trimming and J lost 5 bases; unmatched junction nucleotides: 6. The CDR3 runs to 15 residues. The germline CDR1 and CDR2 sequences are WSHSY and SAAADI. The CDR3 spells CASSELGRGRDTQYF. CDR3 in DNA: TGCGCCAGCAGTGAGTTGGGCAGGGGGAGAGATACGCAGTATTTT.

V usage is TRBV4-2 and J usage is TRBJ2-3; D call uncertain. This CDR3 has 12 residues. Looked up from germline, CDR1 is LGHNA and CDR2 is YNFKEQ. V was shortened by 2 bases and J by 2 bases, with 2 bases between the two germline ends. CDR3 protein: CASSQLTDTQYF. The DNA of the CDR3 is TGTGCCAGCAGCCAACTCACAGATACGCAGTATTTT.

This clone is a singleton in its sample. The gene calls are TRBV11-2 and TRBJ2-7, with TRBD2 identical over 9 bases. The CDR3 runs to 16 residues. Trimming took 5 bases from V and 2 from J; bases not matched to a gene: 10. CDR1 SGHAT and CDR2 FQNNGV come from the germline V gene. The CDR3 DNA reads TGTGCCAGCAGCCGCGGATCCGCGGGGGGGGCCTACGAGCAGTACTTC. Protein sequence: CASSRGSAGGAYEQYF.

The rearrangement links TRBV6-5 to TRBJ2-3; D unclear. With 7 bases removed from V and 0 bases from J, the gap between germline ends came to 14 bases. This CDR3 spans 15 amino acids. Germline V gene sequence: CDR1 MNHEY, CDR2 SVGAGI. CDR3 residues: CASTLDQTSTDTQYF. CDR3 DNA: TGTGCCAGCACACTCGACCAGACTAGCACAGATACGCAGTATTTT.

This clone was counted only a few times. The rearrangement links TRBV5-4 to TRBJ1-2; TRBD1 aligns across 7 bases. V was pared by 4 bases and J by 2 bases, with 2 bases of the junction left unmatched. The germline gives CDR1 SGHNT, CDR2 YYREEE (reference sequence). This CDR3 spans 13 amino acids. CDR3 sequence (DNA): TGTGCCAGCAGCGCGGGACAGAACTATGGCTACACCTTC. Protein sequence: CASSAGQNYGYTF. The variable domain in full, with the rest retrieved from reference TRBV5-4 and TRBJ1-2, is ETGVTQSPTHLIKTRGQQVTLRCSSQSGHNTVSWYQQALGQGPQFIFQYYREEENGRGNFPPRFSGLQFPNYSSELNVNALELDDSALYLCASSAGQNYGYTFGSGTRLTVV.

This clone was found once. This chain links TRBV6-5 with TRBJ2-6; 7 bases line up with TRBD1. Trimming at V came to 6 bases and at J to 2 bases, leaving 4 bases not matched to a gene. CDR1 and CDR2 from the germline V gene are MNHEY and SVGAGI. CDR3 length equals 15 residues. CDR3: CASSRDRAGANVLTF. CDR3 coding DNA: TGTGCCAGCAGCCGAGACAGGGCTGGGGCCAACGTCCTGACTTTC.

V and J are TRBV2 and TRBJ2-3; 8 bases are shared with TRBD2. The CDR3 sequence is 15 residues long. Germline loops: CDR1 SNHLY, CDR2 FYNNEI. V shed 6 bases, J shed 2 bases, and the junction held 7 bases outside the gene matches. The CDR3 reads CASRPGGGNTDTQYF. As DNA, the CDR3 is TGTGCCAGCAGGCCCGGGGGGGGGAACACAGATACGCAGTATTTT. Full variable domain (missing parts from reference TRBV2 and TRBJ2-3): EPEVTQTPSHQVTQMGQEVILRCVPISNHLYFYWYRQILGQKVEFLVSFYNNEISEKSEIFDDQFSVERPDGSNFTLKIRSTKLEDSAMYFCASRPGGGNTDTQYFGPGTRLTVL.

The V gene is TRBV5-1, the J gene TRBJ1-1; D not certain. Trimming pared 3 bases from V and 0 bases from J, leaving 9 bases between. There are 14 residues in the CDR3. Germline CDR1 and CDR2: SGHRS and YFSETQ. CDR3 amino acids: CASSSADMNTEAFF. In nucleotides, the CDR3 is TGCGCCAGCAGCTCCGCAGACATGAACACTGAAGCTTTCTTT.